Below, 6 T cell receptor beta chains from the same sample are listed, as sequenced in a study of T-cell memory formation after mild COVID-19. TCRdb called the 5' RACE reads again in MiXCR, with one record for every CDR3 protein. Of about 560,000 distinct CDR3 sequences detected, about 22% appear once; the ten largest clones hold roughly 8.1%. Sequenced sample: PBMCs or a T cell subset sorted from them (not recorded which). Receptors were obtained from an adult woman who had mild COVID-19 (a few samples of this study predate the infection). Cell type and time point are not known.

This clonotype was seen a handful of times. The chain employs TRBV7-9 and TRBJ1-2; D remains ambiguous. This CDR3 comprises 14 residues. The germline V gene has CDR1 SEHNR and CDR2 FQNEAQ (reference sequence). V was cut by 1 base and J by 9 bases, with 15 bases left in between. As DNA, the CDR3 is TGTGCCAGCAGCTTAGAAGGGCCCCAGAGGAGCTACACCTTC. This codes for CASSLEGPQRSYTF.

V usage is TRBV6-5 and J usage is TRBJ2-3, with TRBD1 matching over 11 bases. The CDR3 is 15 amino acids. The V segment lost 5 bases and the J segment 6 bases; nucleotides outside the gene matches: 7. Germline V gene data show CDR1 as MNHEY and CDR2 as SVGAGI. CDR3 coding DNA: TGTGCCAGCAGTCGGACAGGGGGCGTAAGGGATACGCAGTATTTT. Protein: CASSRTGGVRDTQYF.

This clonotype was found a few times. The chain uses TRBV3-1 and TRBJ2-6; 8 positions match TRBD1. V was pared by 6 bases and J by 0 bases, with 10 bases of the junction left unmatched. The CDR3 extends over 18 amino acids. Germline loops: CDR1 LGHDT, CDR2 YNNKEL (reference sequence). The CDR3 DNA follows: TGTGCCAGCAGTCCTATCCAGGGGGCTTTCTCTGGGGCCAACGTCCTGACTTTC. This gives the protein CASSPIQGAFSGANVLTF.

The V gene is TRBV10-3, the J gene TRBJ1-5, with D perhaps matching TRBD1 (6 bases). The germline V gene has CDR1 ENHRY and CDR2 SYGVKD. This CDR3 spans 13 amino acids. V was cut by 11 bases and J by 7 bases, with 18 bases left in between. In nucleotides, the CDR3 is TGTGCCGTACCCGGGGGGGGGCGGCAGCCCCAGCATTTT. This encodes CAVPGGGRQPQHF.

This clonotype showed up just a few times. The chain is built from TRBV27 and TRBJ2-7; D is ambiguous. V was trimmed by 2 bases and J by 2 bases, leaving 7 bases between them. The CDR3 is made up of 13 amino acids. Germline V gene sequence: CDR1 MNHEY, CDR2 SMNVEV (reference sequence). The CDR3 nucleotides read TGTGCCAGCAGTTTAAACGCAGCCTACGAGCAGTACTTC. It translates to CASSLNAAYEQYF.

The genes are TRBV18 and TRBJ2-7; 12 bases match TRBD1. The V segment lost 5 bases and the J segment 3 bases; nucleotides outside the gene matches: 8. Germline CDR1 and CDR2: KGHSH and LQKENI. The length of the CDR3 is 16 residues. The CDR3: CASSSRGTGGGYEQYF. Here the CDR3 DNA reads TGTGCCAGCTCAAGCCGCGGGACAGGGGGCGGCTACGAGCAGTACTTC.